This TCR beta chain originates from a study of CD8 T cells in Susac syndrome. The CDR3 is 12 residues long. Germline V CDR1 and CDR2: SGHAT, FQNNGV. Trimming removed 5 bases at V and 11 bases at J, with 15 bases between. An amount of RNA that ranged from about 0.45 to 1 ug was reverse transcribed with random hexamers. Across 54 Vbeta and 13 Jbeta, TCR beta CDR3 was amplified with immunoSEQ multiplex PCR. TCRdb itself ran the immunoSEQ multiplex PCR reads through MiXCR, one entry per CDR3 protein. The repertoire holds around 170,000 distinct CDR3 sequences, with approximately 95% as singletons. Turning to this clonotype: Its matching antigen is unknown.

Whole-study results and caveats: In Susac syndrome, CD8+ expansion was highest in TEMRA and active disease.

What was sequenced was CD8+ T cells from PBMCs. The rearrangement links TRBV11-2 to TRBJ1-1; D is unclear. The sequence came from a human donor with Susac syndrome. CDR3 protein: CASSHVPHVAFF. The CDR3 region has the DNA TGTGCCAGCAGCCATGTCCCACACGTCGCTTTCTTT.